This is a list of T cell receptor beta chains from one sample in a study of shared clonotypes between healthy human individuals. TCRdb's table, derived via immunoSEQ multiplex PCR, lists solely in-frame clones and lacks some. The data show more than 400,000 clones, roughly 95% seen once. Sequencing was performed on naive CD4+ T cells sorted from blood. The receptors here all came from a woman in her twenties or thirties in good health. Each CDR3 is given with its conserved first and last residue. Each record gives: J gene, D gene, V gene, clone size, CDR3 DNA, CDR3 protein. The D gene is left open where the match is weak. Part of the rows lack a size; the others show once, few, many or a class for expanded clones.

J gene: TRBJ2-5; D gene: TRBD1; V gene: TRBV7-9; clone size: .; CDR3 DNA: TGTGCCAGCAGACCAAAAGGACAGGGCGACCAAGAGACCCAGTACTTC; CDR3 protein: CASRPKGQGDQETQYF
J gene: TRBJ2-2; D gene: TRBD2; V gene: TRBV28; clone size: .; CDR3 DNA: TGTGCCAGCAGTTTATTTCCAGCGGGAGAGACGGGGGAGCTGTTTTTT; CDR3 protein: CASSLFPAGETGELFF
J gene: TRBJ2-7; D gene: .; V gene: TRBV28; clone size: .; CDR3 DNA: TGTGCCAGCAGTCCGGGACACCTTAGCTTCTACGAGCAGTACTTC; CDR3 protein: CASSPGHLSFYEQYF
J gene: TRBJ2-7; D gene: .; V gene: TRBV15; clone size: .; CDR3 DNA: TGTGCCACCAGGGGTAGCTCCTACGAGCAGTACTTC; CDR3 protein: CATRGSSYEQYF
J gene: TRBJ2-7; D gene: .; V gene: TRBV6-1; clone size: .; CDR3 DNA: TGTGCCAGCAGTGTAACCTCCGGGACGACGTTCTACGAGCAGTACTTC; CDR3 protein: CASSVTSGTTFYEQYF
J gene: TRBJ2-7; D gene: TRBD1; V gene: TRBV5-4; clone size: .; CDR3 DNA: TGTGCCAGCAGCAAGGGACAGGTGGCCTACGAGCAGTACTTC; CDR3 protein: CASSKGQVAYEQYF
J gene: TRBJ2-7; D gene: .; V gene: TRBV6-5; clone size: .; CDR3 DNA: TGTGCCAGCAGTTACTCGGCGGGTGCGACCTCCTACGAGCAGTACTTC; CDR3 protein: CASSYSAGATSYEQYF
J gene: TRBJ2-5; D gene: .; V gene: TRBV4-1; clone size: .; CDR3 DNA: TGCGCCAGCAGCCTCGGACCAACCCCGGAGACCCAGTACTTC; CDR3 protein: CASSLGPTPETQYF
J gene: TRBJ2-7; D gene: TRBD2; V gene: TRBV15; clone size: .; CDR3 DNA: TGTGCCACCAGCAGAGATTTACTAGCGGGAGTCGACGAGCAGTACTTC; CDR3 protein: CATSRDLLAGVDEQYF
J gene: TRBJ2-1; D gene: TRBD2; V gene: TRBV11-2; clone size: .; CDR3 DNA: TGTGCCAGCAGCTTAGCCAGCGGGATGTTATCCTACAATGAGCAGTTCTTC; CDR3 protein: CASSLASGMLSYNEQFF
J gene: TRBJ2-7; D gene: TRBD2; V gene: TRBV2; clone size: .; CDR3 DNA: TGTGCCAGCATGAATAAGCGGGAGCCCTACGAGCAGTACTTC; CDR3 protein: CASMNKREPYEQYF
J gene: TRBJ1-1; D gene: .; V gene: TRBV5-1; clone size: .; CDR3 DNA: TGCGCCAGCAGCTTGGCAAACAGGGTACCTGAAGCTTTCTTT; CDR3 protein: CASSLANRVPEAFF
J gene: TRBJ2-7; D gene: .; V gene: TRBV7-9; clone size: .; CDR3 DNA: TGTGCCAGCAGCTTAACCGGGAGCCTTGGCAAGCAGTACTTC; CDR3 protein: CASSLTGSLGKQYF
J gene: TRBJ1-1; D gene: .; V gene: TRBV30; clone size: .; CDR3 DNA: TGTGCCTGGAGTGAACAGCCTTTTGGGACTGAAGCTTTCTTT; CDR3 protein: CAWSEQPFGTEAFF
J gene: TRBJ2-1; D gene: TRBD1; V gene: TRBV7-9; clone size: .; CDR3 DNA: TGTGCCAGCAGCTTAGATTATGGACAGGGGTCTGAGCAGTTCTTC; CDR3 protein: CASSLDYGQGSEQFF
J gene: TRBJ2-1; D gene: TRBD2; V gene: TRBV7-8; clone size: .; CDR3 DNA: TGTGCCAGCAGCTTTCCTGGACTAGCGGGGATCAATGAGCAGTTCTTC; CDR3 protein: CASSFPGLAGINEQFF
J gene: TRBJ1-1; D gene: .; V gene: TRBV19; clone size: .; CDR3 DNA: TGTGCCAGTAGTACCCAGATGAACACTGAAGCTTTCTTT; CDR3 protein: CASSTQMNTEAFF
J gene: TRBJ2-3; D gene: .; V gene: TRBV30; clone size: .; CDR3 DNA: TGTGCCTGGAGTTTGCTTCTAGGTAGGGATACGCAGTATTTT; CDR3 protein: CAWSLLLGRDTQYF
J gene: TRBJ2-1; D gene: TRBD2; V gene: TRBV10-2; clone size: once; CDR3 DNA: TGCGCCAGCAGCGACCAGCCGGGACTAGGGGCGTCCAATGAGCAGTTCTTC; CDR3 protein: CASSDQPGLGASNEQFF
J gene: TRBJ1-3; D gene: TRBD1; V gene: TRBV6-5; clone size: .; CDR3 DNA: TGTGCCAGCAGGACAGGGGGTGTAAACACCATATATTTT; CDR3 protein: CASRTGGVNTIYF
J gene: TRBJ2-3; D gene: TRBD2; V gene: TRBV13; clone size: .; CDR3 DNA: TGTGCCAGCAGCTGGGAGAAAATAGCGGGAGGTCTCCACACAGATACGCAGTATTTT; CDR3 protein: CASSWEKIAGGLHTDTQYF
J gene: TRBJ2-7; D gene: .; V gene: TRBV29-1; clone size: .; CDR3 DNA: TGCAGCGTTGGCTGGGGAGCCTACGAGCAGTACTTC; CDR3 protein: CSVGWGAYEQYF
J gene: TRBJ2-1; D gene: .; V gene: TRBV28; clone size: few; CDR3 DNA: TGTGCCAGCAGTTTACGGCCCAATGAGCAGTTCTTC; CDR3 protein: CASSLRPNEQFF
J gene: TRBJ2-1; D gene: TRBD1; V gene: TRBV19; clone size: .; CDR3 DNA: TGTGCCAGTAGTAGACAGGGTTCCTACAATGAGCAGTTCTTC; CDR3 protein: CASSRQGSYNEQFF
J gene: TRBJ2-3; D gene: .; V gene: TRBV5-1; clone size: .; CDR3 DNA: TGCGCCAGCAGCCCCCTCCATTTCGAGGCGCAGTATTTT; CDR3 protein: CASSPLHFEAQYF
J gene: TRBJ2-2; D gene: .; V gene: TRBV7-2; clone size: .; CDR3 DNA: TGTGCCAGCAGCTTCGAACGGACAGAAACCGGGGAGCTGTTTTTT; CDR3 protein: CASSFERTETGELFF